This T cell receptor beta chain was captured by sequencing in a study of blood T cell repertoires in COVID-19. Germline loops: CDR1 KGHSH, CDR2 LQKENI. With 2 bases removed from V and 5 bases from J, the gap between germline ends came to 12 bases. This CDR3 contains 14 residues. Source study methods: Amplified reference gene primers provided the basis for estimating nucleated cell counts. Profiling relied on immunoSEQ multiplex PCR, and the TCRdb table lists in-frame clones only, not all of them. That table gives V, J and clone size, and the DNA gave D and trimming. This sample has fewer than 250,000 clones, with 80% to 90% found just once. The sample holds one count of this clone.

The sequenced sample consisted of peripheral blood. This chain uses TRBV18 with TRBJ1-1; D remains ambiguous. The source is a woman aged 45 to 65 with acute or convalescent COVID-19. CDR3 bases: TGTGCCAGCTCACCAACGGGTGGCGGTACTGAAGCTTTCTTT. This gives the protein CASSPTGGGTEAFF.